This T cell receptor (beta chain) is drawn from a study of blood T cell repertoires in COVID-19. About the study: The samples span acute and convalescent COVID-19 from the United States, Italy and Spain. PBMCs, B-cell-depleted T cells, or T cells were the source of the cDNA or gDNA that made up the material.

In the source study's methods: By means of reference gene primer amplification, nucleated cell counts were estimated. The table came from immunoSEQ multiplex PCR; TCRdb's copy has only in-frame clones and leaves some out. Clone size and V and J calls were adopted from that table, with D and trimming inferred from the DNA. The repertoire includes some 48,000 clones, 84% of them detected once, and approximately 2.4% sits in the top ten. The V gene lost 11 bases and the J gene lost 5 bases, with 16 bases spanning the gap. The CDR3 contains 13 residues. Per germline, CDR1 LNHDA and CDR2 SQIVND (reference sequence). This clone appeared once.

The specimen sequenced was peripheral blood. The sequence was collected from a man aged 45-60 years with acute or convalescent COVID-19. The chain recombines TRBV19 with TRBJ1-5; tentative D call: TRBD1 (6 bases). The CDR3 loop is CASAQGGDQPQHF. CDR3 DNA: TGTGCCTCCGCACAGGGAGGGGATCAGCCCCAGCATTTT.